This T cell receptor (beta chain) is drawn from a study of a mutant IDH1 vaccine in newly diagnosed glioma. Whole-study context: The treated population exhibited a male proportion of roughly 60%, a female proportion of roughly 40%, and a mean age of around 40 years. Patients' prior therapy spanned radiotherapy, temozolomide, or both; most underwent both.

Data came from immunoSEQ multiplex PCR; TCRdb stores just in-frame clones and leaves some out. The sample carries under 65,000 clones, 80% to 90% recorded once. Details on this clone: Its antigen is unidentified.

Study results and caveats: The occurrence of vaccine-induced immune responses was seen in 80% to 95% of patients. Whatever changes occurred in top peripheral T cell clonotypes seemed unrelated to pseudoprogression.

CDR1 SGHTA and CDR2 FQGNSA come from the germline V gene. Germline trimming cut 2 bases from V and 6 bases from J; bases unmatched to any gene: 3. The CDR3 sequence is 14 residues long. The time point is: baseline, week 1 (first vaccination visit). Treatment given: pre-vaccination baseline after standard-of-care therapy. V usage is TRBV7-2 and J usage is TRBJ2-2; 7 nucleotides match TRBD2. The sample consisted of PBMCs, taken from a glioma patient treated with radiotherapy, temozolomide or both. This receptor was taken from a young man with glioma. Here the CDR3 DNA reads TGTGCCAGCAGCTTATGGGGGGGGGCCGGGGAGCTGTTTTTT. Translating gives CASSLWGGAGELFF.